This T cell receptor beta chain was captured by sequencing in a study of blood T cell repertoires in COVID-19. Study as a whole: PBMCs, B-cell-depleted T cells, or T cells were the source of the cDNA or gDNA that made up the material.

CDR1 LGHDT and CDR2 YNNKEL come from the germline V gene (reference sequence). With 6 bases clipped from V and 5 bases from J, the junction kept 7 bases outside the gene matches. The CDR3 contains 16 residues. Produced via immunoSEQ multiplex PCR; TCRdb's table is partial and in-frame only. Of about 350,000 clones listed, under 95% were seen once; the top ten hold roughly 3.5%. The TCR originated in a woman under 30 who had recovered from COVID-19. Source material: peripheral blood. J is TRBJ2-2 and V is TRBV3-1 (or the pseudogene TRBV3-2); 12 positions agree with TRBD2. The CDR3 spells CASRSTSGSWTGELFF. CDR3 nucleotides: TGTGCCAGCAGATCGACTAGCGGGAGTTGGACCGGGGAGCTGTTTTTT.